This T cell receptor beta chain was identified during a study of OX40 agonist ivuxolimab in advanced cancers. Study-wide results and limits: Clonal expansion by week 6 occurred in CD4+ and CD8+ blood T cells (at 0.1 to 3.0 mg/kg).

Of note for this clone: The antigen is undetermined.

Some clones are missing from TCRdb's copy, which holds only in-frame ones; the method was immunoSEQ multiplex PCR. The repertoire holds about 79,000 clones, around 94% seen once, with over 8.5% in the top ten. Germline loops: CDR1 SGHRS, CDR2 YFSETQ. This CDR3 spans 15 amino acids. J lost 4 bases, V lost 1 base, and 7 bases had no gene match. The chain employs TRBV5-1 and TRBJ2-7; TRBD1 matches at 8 bases. The receptor was derived from an adult with an advanced solid tumor such as melanoma, head and neck, liver or kidney cancer. The sequenced sample was CD4+ or CD8+ T cells sorted from blood, obtained in a trial of the OX40 agonist ivuxolimab. The CDR3 nucleotides are TGCGCCAGCAGCTTGTCGGACAGGGAAGATTACGAGCAGTACTTC. Protein: CASSLSDREDYEQYF.